This T cell receptor beta chain is from a study of cytomegalovirus exposure and HLA in healthy donors. Healthy donors of bone marrow made up the group. A remark on this clone: As yet, its antigen is unknown.

PCR amplification relied on 60 Vbeta primers (plus 13 Jbeta primers). Data came from immunoSEQ multiplex PCR; TCRdb stores just in-frame clones and leaves some out. The table includes more than 90,000 clones, approximately 70% detected once. Points from the study as a whole: TCR beta sequences numbering 15,000 to 20,000 were associated with HLA alleles at 0.05 false discovery rate in a later analysis. Presence/absence analyses supposed approximately even sequencing depth among donors.

Sequencing was done on a sample of PBMCs. The origin of this receptor is a man aged 25 to 45 in good health and CMV-seropositive.

In DNA, the CDR3 is TGTGCCAGCAGCTTAGCAGCGGGGGGCACAGATACGCAGTATTTT. This codes for CASSLAAGGTDTQYF. The V and J genes are TRBV7-2 and TRBJ2-3; 8 bases map to TRBD2. From germline, CDR1 is SGHTA and CDR2 FQGNSA. The CDR3 sequence is 15 residues long. The ends lost 0 bases at V and 1 base at J; junction bases unmatched: 0.